The entry below gives a single T cell receptor beta chain sequence along with its context. The source of the sample is a study of blood T cell repertoires in COVID-19. Study-wide background: COVID-19 samples from acute and convalescent phases originated in the United States, Italy and Spain. Sample material is recorded as cDNA or gDNA derived from T cells, B-cell-depleted T cells, or PBMCs.

Trimming cost V 2 bases and J 4 bases, with 8 bases left between them. This CDR3 has 13 amino acids. Patients from Seattle were sampled longitudinally, starting during active infection. Authors' methods: Amplification of reference gene primers was used by the study to estimate nucleated cell counts. Data came from immunoSEQ multiplex PCR; TCRdb stores just in-frame clones and leaves some out. V, J and clone size derive from that table, while D and trimming were established from the DNA sequence. This table has approximately 70,000 clones, around nine tenths appearing once. The V call is TRBV12-3 or TRBV12-4, the J call TRBJ2-5; D may be TRBD2 (5 bases). This sequence originates from a woman aged 45-60 years with COVID-19, enrolled during active disease. The sample was peripheral blood. The CDR3 reads CASSLNRGETQYF. In DNA, the CDR3 is TGTGCCAGCAGTTTAAACCGGGGAGAGACCCAGTACTTC.